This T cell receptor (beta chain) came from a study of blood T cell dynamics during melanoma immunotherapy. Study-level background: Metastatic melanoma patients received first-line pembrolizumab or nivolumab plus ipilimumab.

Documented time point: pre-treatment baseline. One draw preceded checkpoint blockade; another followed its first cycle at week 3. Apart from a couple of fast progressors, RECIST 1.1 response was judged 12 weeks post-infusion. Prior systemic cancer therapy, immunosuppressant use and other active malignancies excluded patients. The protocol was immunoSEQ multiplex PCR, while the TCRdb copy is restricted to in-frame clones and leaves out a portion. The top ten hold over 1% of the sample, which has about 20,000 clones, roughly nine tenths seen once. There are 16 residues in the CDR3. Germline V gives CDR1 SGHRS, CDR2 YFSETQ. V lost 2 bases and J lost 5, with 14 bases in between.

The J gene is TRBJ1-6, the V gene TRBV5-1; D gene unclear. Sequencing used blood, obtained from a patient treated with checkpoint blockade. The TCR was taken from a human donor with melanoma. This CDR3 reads CASSFTRRQDNSPLHF. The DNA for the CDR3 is TGCGCCAGCAGCTTTACCCGGAGACAAGATAATTCACCCCTCCACTTT.